These T cell receptor beta chains were read from a single sample in a study of control samples from healthy donors and cancer patients. Here immunoSEQ multiplex PCR was the method, and the copy in TCRdb shows in-frame clones only, minus some. Of over 90,000 clones in the sample, 80% to 90% were seen once. The sample comprised PBMCs. The receptors derive from a man aged 55 to 70 with lung cancer. The CDR3 runs from the conserved cysteine through the conserved F or W. The D gene is left open where the match is weak. Only part of the rows carry a size: once, few, many, or a class if the clone is expanded.

size	V	J	D	CDR3	DNA
NA	TRBV3-1/TRBV3-2	TRBJ1-1	NA	CASSQAERGLNTEAFF	TGTGCCAGCAGCCAAGCCGAACGGGGGTTGAACACTGAAGCTTTCTTT
once	TRBV5-4	TRBJ1-3	NA	CASSVGAGAGNTIYF	TGTGCCAGCAGCGTGGGGGCAGGGGCTGGAAACACCATATATTTT
once	TRBV29-1	TRBJ2-7	TRBD2	CSVVRLAGVIYEQYF	TGCAGCGTTGTTAGGCTAGCGGGGGTTATCTACGAGCAGTACTTC
NA	TRBV7-3	TRBJ1-1	NA	CASSEQGNTEAFF	TGTGCCAGCAGCGAACAGGGGAACACTGAAGCTTTCTTT
NA	TRBV5-1	TRBJ2-5	TRBD1	CASSRQGAMGETQYF	TGCGCCAGCAGTCGCCAGGGGGCGATGGGGGAGACCCAGTACTTC
NA	TRBV5-8	TRBJ2-2	NA	CASSPVGDGNTGELFF	TGTGCCAGCAGCCCGGTGGGGGACGGAAACACCGGGGAGCTGTTTTTT
NA	TRBV5-1	TRBJ2-2	NA	CASSLVQGPGELFF	TGCGCCAGCAGCTTGGTACAGGGCCCCGGGGAGCTGTTTTTT
NA	TRBV5-5	TRBJ1-2	NA	CASTVQGSGYGYTF	TGTGCCAGCACCGTCCAGGGTTCTGGCTATGGCTACACCTTC
once	TRBV11-2	TRBJ1-2	NA	CASSLGGWIPALNYGYTF	TGTGCCAGCAGCTTAGGGGGGTGGATCCCGGCACTCAACTATGGCTACACCTTC
few	TRBV3-1/TRBV3-2	TRBJ1-5	TRBD1	CASSPGTGGQPQHF	TGTGCCAGCAGTCCCGGGACAGGGGGTCAGCCCCAGCATTTT
once	TRBV2	TRBJ1-5	NA	CASKTGQPDNQPQHF	TGTGCCAGCAAGACCGGACAGCCTGACAATCAGCCCCAGCATTTT
NA	TRBV3-1/TRBV3-2	TRBJ2-7	NA	CASSQVGREYEQYF	TGTGCCAGCAGCCAAGTGGGCAGGGAGTACGAGCAGTACTTC
once	TRBV5-1	TRBJ2-2	NA	CASSETVNTGELFF	TGCGCCAGCAGCGAGACAGTGAACACCGGGGAGCTGTTTTTT
NA	TRBV4-2	TRBJ2-2	TRBD2	CASSRELAGGGELFF	TGTGCCAGCAGCCGAGAACTAGCGGGGGGCGGGGAGCTGTTTTTT